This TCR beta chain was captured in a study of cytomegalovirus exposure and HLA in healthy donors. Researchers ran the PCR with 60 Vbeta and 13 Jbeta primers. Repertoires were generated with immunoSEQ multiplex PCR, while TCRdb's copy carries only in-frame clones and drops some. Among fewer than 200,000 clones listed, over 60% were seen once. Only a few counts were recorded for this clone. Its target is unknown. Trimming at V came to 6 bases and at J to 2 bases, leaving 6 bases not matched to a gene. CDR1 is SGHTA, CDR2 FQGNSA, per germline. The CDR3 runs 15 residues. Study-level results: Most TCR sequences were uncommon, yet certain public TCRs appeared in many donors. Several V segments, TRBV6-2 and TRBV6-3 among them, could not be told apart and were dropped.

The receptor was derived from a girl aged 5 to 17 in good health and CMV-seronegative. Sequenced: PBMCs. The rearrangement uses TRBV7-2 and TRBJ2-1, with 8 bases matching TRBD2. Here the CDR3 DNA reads TGTGCCAGCAGTCCTATGCGGGGGGCCTACAATGAGCAGTTCTTC. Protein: CASSPMRGAYNEQFF.